The rows below give T cell receptor beta chains drawn from one sample of a study of blood T cell repertoires in COVID-19. Repertoires were generated with immunoSEQ multiplex PCR, while TCRdb's copy carries only in-frame clones and drops some. The sample holds 98,000 or so clones, about 85% seen once. The sequenced sample was peripheral blood. The receptors shown here come from a woman between 70 and 85 years old with acute or convalescent COVID-19. CDR3s include the opening cysteine and the closing phenylalanine or tryptophan. Each record gives: CDR3 protein, CDR3 DNA, J gene, clone size, D gene, V gene. The D gene is left open where the match is weak. Not every row has a clone size; where given, it reads once, few, many or a size class.

CDR3aa: CASSPPSGELETQYF
CDR3nt: TGTGCCAGCAGTCCCCCTAGCGGGGAGTTGGAGACCCAGTACTTC
j_gene: TRBJ2-5
abundance: .
d_gene: TRBD2
v_gene: TRBV28

CDR3aa: CAISGQGNGEQYF
CDR3nt: TGTGCCATCAGTGGACAGGGAAACGGCGAGCAGTACTTC
j_gene: TRBJ2-7
abundance: .
d_gene: TRBD1
v_gene: TRBV10-3

CDR3aa: CASSPFAASTEAFF
CDR3nt: TGTGCCAGCAGTCCTTTTGCGGCGAGCACTGAAGCTTTCTTT
j_gene: TRBJ1-1
abundance: .
d_gene: .
v_gene: TRBV28

CDR3aa: CASSPDSRFSQPQHF
CDR3nt: TGTGCCAGCAGTCCTGACAGTCGGTTCTCTCAGCCCCAGCATTTT
j_gene: TRBJ1-5
abundance: .
d_gene: .
v_gene: TRBV9

CDR3aa: CATSRDWSGGNEQFF
CDR3nt: TGTGCCACCAGCAGAGATTGGTCAGGGGGCAATGAGCAGTTCTTC
j_gene: TRBJ2-1
abundance: .
d_gene: TRBD1
v_gene: TRBV15

CDR3aa: CASSGGPGNTIYF
CDR3nt: TGTGCCAGCAGCGGAGGCCCTGGAAACACCATATATTTT
j_gene: TRBJ1-3
abundance: .
d_gene: .
v_gene: TRBV7-3

CDR3aa: CASSTAASWTSTDTQYF
CDR3nt: TGTGCCAGCAGCACCGCGGCGAGTTGGACTAGCACAGATACGCAGTATTTT
j_gene: TRBJ2-3
abundance: .
d_gene: .
v_gene: TRBV9

CDR3aa: CASLRQSSFSGNTIYF
CDR3nt: TGTGCCAGCCTCCGACAGTCATCTTTCTCTGGAAACACCATATATTTT
j_gene: TRBJ1-3
abundance: .
d_gene: .
v_gene: TRBV28

CDR3aa: CASSLLDRGNTEAFF
CDR3nt: TGCGCCAGCAGCTTGTTGGACAGGGGGAACACTGAAGCTTTCTTT
j_gene: TRBJ1-1
abundance: .
d_gene: TRBD1
v_gene: TRBV5-1

CDR3aa: CASSQDRYTVNSYNSPLHF
CDR3nt: TGTGCCAGCAGCCAAGATCGTTATACGGTTAACTCCTATAATTCACCCCTCCACTTT
j_gene: TRBJ1-6
abundance: .
d_gene: .
v_gene: TRBV4-2

CDR3aa: CAISPERVEGTEAFF
CDR3nt: TGTGCCATCAGTCCAGAACGGGTTGAGGGCACTGAAGCTTTCTTT
j_gene: TRBJ1-1
abundance: .
d_gene: .
v_gene: TRBV10-3

CDR3aa: CASSASGGRNTEAFF
CDR3nt: TGTGCCAGCAGCGCTTCTGGGGGCAGGAACACTGAAGCTTTCTTT
j_gene: TRBJ1-1
abundance: .
d_gene: .
v_gene: TRBV5-5

CDR3aa: CASSEPGEAFF
CDR3nt: TGTGCCAGCAGTGAACCAGGTGAAGCTTTCTTT
j_gene: TRBJ1-1
abundance: .
d_gene: .
v_gene: TRBV6-1

CDR3aa: CASSESGSGFIQPQHF
CDR3nt: TGTGCCAGCAGTGAATCGGGGTCGGGTTTTATTCAGCCCCAGCATTTT
j_gene: TRBJ1-5
abundance: .
d_gene: .
v_gene: TRBV25-1

CDR3aa: CASSVAGGSYNEQFF
CDR3nt: TGTGCCAGCAGCGTAGCGGGGGGCTCCTACAATGAGCAGTTCTTC
j_gene: TRBJ2-1
abundance: .
d_gene: TRBD2
v_gene: TRBV9

CDR3aa: CASSPGGSNNEKLFF
CDR3nt: TGTGCCAGTAGCCCAGGGGGCTCGAATAATGAAAAACTGTTTTTT
j_gene: TRBJ1-4
abundance: .
d_gene: TRBD1
v_gene: TRBV19

CDR3aa: CATSRPSGADTQYF
CDR3nt: TGTGCCACCAGCAGACCTAGCGGGGCAGATACGCAGTATTTT
j_gene: TRBJ2-3
abundance: .
d_gene: TRBD2
v_gene: TRBV15

CDR3aa: CASSRDNNSPLHF
CDR3nt: TGTGCCAGCTCACGGGACAATAATTCACCCCTCCACTTT
j_gene: TRBJ1-6
abundance: .
d_gene: .
v_gene: TRBV18

CDR3aa: CASSLDSGRAYNEQFF
CDR3nt: TGTGCCAGCAGCTTAGACAGCGGGAGAGCGTACAATGAGCAGTTCTTC
j_gene: TRBJ2-1
abundance: .
d_gene: TRBD2
v_gene: TRBV7-9

CDR3aa: CASSRDIWDSPLHF
CDR3nt: TGCGCCAGCTCCCGGGACATATGGGATTCACCCCTCCACTTT
j_gene: TRBJ1-6
abundance: once
d_gene: .
v_gene: TRBV10-2

CDR3aa: CASSGAYEQYF
CDR3nt: TGCGCCAGCAGCGGGGCGTACGAGCAGTACTTC
j_gene: TRBJ2-7
abundance: .
d_gene: .
v_gene: TRBV5-1

CDR3aa: CASSPDSASPYEQYF
CDR3nt: TGTGCCAGCAGCCCAGACTCGGCTAGCCCGTACGAGCAGTACTTC
j_gene: TRBJ2-7
abundance: .
d_gene: .
v_gene: TRBV7-3

CDR3aa: CASSPTGSGNEKLFF
CDR3nt: TGTGCCAGCAGTCCTACAGGTTCGGGTAATGAAAAACTGTTTTTT
j_gene: TRBJ1-4
abundance: .
d_gene: .
v_gene: TRBV6-5

CDR3aa: CASSLETGTNTGELFF
CDR3nt: TGCGCCAGCAGCTTGGAGACGGGAACGAACACCGGGGAGCTGTTTTTT
j_gene: TRBJ2-2
abundance: .
d_gene: .
v_gene: TRBV5-1

CDR3aa: CASSLGGLEYNEQFF
CDR3nt: TGTGCCAGCAGCTTGGGAGGTCTTGAGTACAATGAGCAGTTCTTC
j_gene: TRBJ2-1
abundance: .
d_gene: .
v_gene: TRBV5-4

CDR3aa: CASSQGPAGGLNTDTQYF
CDR3nt: TGCGCCAGCAGCCAAGGGCCGGCCGGGGGGCTAAACACAGATACGCAGTATTTT
j_gene: TRBJ2-3
abundance: .
d_gene: .
v_gene: TRBV4-3

CDR3aa: CAWSANRGTGQPQHF
CDR3nt: TGTGCCTGGAGCGCTAACAGGGGGACCGGCCAGCCCCAGCATTTT
j_gene: TRBJ1-5
abundance: many
d_gene: TRBD1
v_gene: TRBV30

CDR3aa: CASRLDWTYEQFF
CDR3nt: TGTGCCAGCAGACTGGACTGGACCTACGAGCAGTTCTTC
j_gene: TRBJ2-1
abundance: .
d_gene: .
v_gene: TRBV11-2

CDR3aa: CASSLGQMEETQYF
CDR3nt: TGCGCCAGCAGCTTGGGGCAGATGGAAGAGACCCAGTACTTC
j_gene: TRBJ2-5
abundance: .
d_gene: .
v_gene: TRBV5-1

CDR3aa: CASSEKRRATGGPWEQYF
CDR3nt: TGTGCCAGCAGTGAAAAGCGGCGGGCAACGGGAGGGCCATGGGAGCAGTACTTC
j_gene: TRBJ2-7
abundance: .
d_gene: TRBD2
v_gene: TRBV2

CDR3aa: CASRTTGLLSYNEQFF
CDR3nt: TGTGCCAGTAGGACTACAGGGCTTCTTAGCTACAATGAGCAGTTCTTC
j_gene: TRBJ2-1
abundance: .
d_gene: .
v_gene: TRBV19

CDR3aa: CASSMGQSSGNTIYF
CDR3nt: TGTGCCAGTAGTATGGGCCAGAGCTCTGGAAACACCATATATTTT
j_gene: TRBJ1-3
abundance: .
d_gene: .
v_gene: TRBV19

CDR3aa: CASSSIPGSTEAFF
CDR3nt: TGCGCCAGCAGCTCTATCCCTGGGAGCACTGAAGCTTTCTTT
j_gene: TRBJ1-1
abundance: .
d_gene: .
v_gene: TRBV5-1

CDR3aa: CASNAWGDNEKLFF
CDR3nt: TGTGCCAGCAACGCGTGGGGAGATAATGAAAAACTGTTTTTT
j_gene: TRBJ1-4
abundance: .
d_gene: .
v_gene: TRBV6-5

CDR3aa: CASGPGSHSTDTQYF
CDR3nt: TGTGCTAGTGGTCCCGGGTCTCATAGCACAGATACGCAGTATTTT
j_gene: TRBJ2-3
abundance: once
d_gene: .
v_gene: TRBV12-5

CDR3aa: CASSLRDTQYF
CDR3nt: TGTGCCAGCAGTCTGCGAGATACGCAGTATTTT
j_gene: TRBJ2-3
abundance: .
d_gene: .
v_gene: TRBV28

CDR3aa: CASTWNRAYGYTF
CDR3nt: TGTGCCAGCACCTGGAACAGGGCCTATGGCTACACCTTC
j_gene: TRBJ1-2
abundance: .
d_gene: .
v_gene: TRBV7-2

CDR3aa: CASSTGTNYNSPLHF
CDR3nt: TGTGCCAGTAGTACCGGGACAAACTATAATTCACCCCTCCACTTT
j_gene: TRBJ1-6
abundance: few
d_gene: .
v_gene: TRBV19

CDR3aa: CASSSGQGPEKLFF
CDR3nt: TGTGCCAGCAGCTCGGGACAGGGGCCTGAAAAACTGTTTTTT
j_gene: TRBJ1-4
abundance: .
d_gene: TRBD1
v_gene: TRBV7-9

CDR3aa: CSVANGGRVRGPRTQETQYF
CDR3nt: TGCAGCGTTGCCAACGGGGGTCGAGTAAGAGGCCCAAGAACGCAAGAGACCCAGTACTTC
j_gene: TRBJ2-5
abundance: .
d_gene: .
v_gene: TRBV29-1

CDR3aa: CASSFNPGQYNEQFF
CDR3nt: TGTGCCAGCAGTTTCAATCCGGGACAATACAATGAGCAGTTCTTC
j_gene: TRBJ2-1
abundance: .
d_gene: .
v_gene: TRBV7-7

CDR3aa: CASGRGAFYNEQFF
CDR3nt: TGTGCCAGTGGGCGGGGGGCCTTCTACAATGAGCAGTTCTTC
j_gene: TRBJ2-1
abundance: .
d_gene: TRBD2
v_gene: TRBV19

CDR3aa: CATSRDRGTGGNEQFF
CDR3nt: TGTGCCACCAGCAGAGACAGAGGGACAGGGGGCAATGAGCAGTTCTTC
j_gene: TRBJ2-1
abundance: .
d_gene: TRBD1
v_gene: TRBV15

CDR3aa: CASSPQGFYGYTF
CDR3nt: TGTGCCAGTAGCCCGCAGGGCTTTTATGGCTACACCTTC
j_gene: TRBJ1-2
abundance: few
d_gene: .
v_gene: TRBV19

CDR3aa: CASSQGQGFPGEQFF
CDR3nt: TGTGCCAGCAGCCAGGGACAGGGCTTTCCGGGTGAGCAGTTCTTC
j_gene: TRBJ2-1
abundance: once
d_gene: TRBD1
v_gene: TRBV3-1/TRBV3-2

CDR3aa: CASKLGVGYGYTF
CDR3nt: TGTGCCAGCAAGCTAGGGGTGGGCTATGGCTACACCTTC
j_gene: TRBJ1-2
abundance: .
d_gene: .
v_gene: TRBV7-9

CDR3aa: CASSGQGAETQYF
CDR3nt: TGCGCCAGCAGCGGACAGGGGGCTGAGACCCAGTACTTC
j_gene: TRBJ2-5
abundance: once
d_gene: TRBD1
v_gene: TRBV10-1

CDR3aa: CASSPPGLAGGVETQYF
CDR3nt: TGTGCCAGCTCACCACCGGGACTAGCGGGGGGAGTAGAGACCCAGTACTTC
j_gene: TRBJ2-5
abundance: .
d_gene: TRBD2
v_gene: TRBV18

CDR3aa: CASSLEGGAGGREQFF
CDR3nt: TGTGCCAGCAGCTTAGAGGGGGGAGCGGGAGGGCGTGAGCAGTTCTTC
j_gene: TRBJ2-1
abundance: .
d_gene: TRBD2
v_gene: TRBV7-9

CDR3aa: CARRRGIHYEQYF
CDR3nt: TGTGCCAGACGCAGAGGGATTCACTACGAGCAGTACTTC
j_gene: TRBJ2-7
abundance: once
d_gene: .
v_gene: TRBV5-3

CDR3aa: CASSVRGFDYNEQFF
CDR3nt: TGTGCCAGCAGTGTCAGGGGATTCGACTACAATGAGCAGTTCTTC
j_gene: TRBJ2-1
abundance: .
d_gene: .
v_gene: TRBV2

CDR3aa: CASSPVGSSYNEQFF
CDR3nt: TGTGCCAGCAGCCCCGTTGGGAGCTCCTACAATGAGCAGTTCTTC
j_gene: TRBJ2-1
abundance: once
d_gene: .
v_gene: TRBV7-9

CDR3aa: CASSRVYNEQFF
CDR3nt: TGTGCCAGCAGCCGAGTCTACAATGAGCAGTTCTTC
j_gene: TRBJ2-1
abundance: .
d_gene: .
v_gene: TRBV28

CDR3aa: CASSLGFDRQNTEAFF
CDR3nt: TGTGCCAGCAGCTTAGGGTTTGACAGACAGAACACTGAAGCTTTCTTT
j_gene: TRBJ1-1
abundance: .
d_gene: .
v_gene: TRBV11-2

CDR3aa: CASSLLDQPQHF
CDR3nt: TGTGCCAGCAGCCTCCTCGATCAGCCCCAGCATTTT
j_gene: TRBJ1-5
abundance: .
d_gene: .
v_gene: TRBV28

CDR3aa: CASSLGQGDTGELFF
CDR3nt: TGCGCCAGCAGCTTGGGACAGGGGGACACCGGGGAGCTGTTTTTT
j_gene: TRBJ2-2
abundance: .
d_gene: TRBD1
v_gene: TRBV5-1

CDR3aa: CASSENGLAYNEQFF
CDR3nt: TGTGCCAGCAGTGAAAACGGACTAGCGTACAATGAGCAGTTCTTC
j_gene: TRBJ2-1
abundance: .
d_gene: TRBD2
v_gene: TRBV6-1

CDR3aa: CASSEPLHRGGGNTIYF
CDR3nt: TGTGCCAGCAGCGAGCCCCTCCACAGGGGCGGGGGAAACACCATATATTTT
j_gene: TRBJ1-3
abundance: .
d_gene: TRBD1
v_gene: TRBV11-2

CDR3aa: CPRWPDRCTDTQYF
CDR3nt: TGTCCGAGGTGGCCCGACCGGTGCACAGATACGCAGTATTTT
j_gene: TRBJ2-3
abundance: once
d_gene: .
v_gene: TRBV28